The 16 T cell receptor beta chains reported below all come from one sample, sequenced in a study of monozygotic twins with inflammatory bowel disease. TCRdb re-called the 5' RACE reads and gives one entry per CDR3 protein, without DNA. Its table lists nearly 450,000 distinct CDR3 sequences. Sequencing was performed on blood. These receptor sequences come from a human donor with ulcerative colitis or Crohn's disease, or a healthy co-twin of an affected twin (not recorded which).

This rearrangement joins TRBV5-1 to TRBJ2-1; TCRdb calls TRBD2, which cannot be checked without DNA. Germline CDR1 and CDR2: SGHRS and YFSETQ. The CDR3 is 15 amino acids. CDR3 protein: CASSSSGRSYNEQFF. Complete variable domain (other parts from reference TRBV5-1 and TRBJ2-1): KAGVTQTPRYLIKTRGQQVTLSCSPISGHRSVSWYQQTPGQGLQFLFEYFSETQRNKGNFPGRFSGRQFSNSRSEMNVSTLELGDSALYLCASSSSGRSYNEQFFGPGTRLTVL.

This chain's CDR3 is CASRSGDGQLGTEAFF. The rearrangement joins TRBV5-1 to TRBJ1-1; the D call from TCRdb, TRBD1, cannot be confirmed without DNA. The CDR3 totals 16 residues. Germline CDR1 and CDR2: SGHRS and YFSETQ.

This chain joins TRBV12-3 or TRBV12-4 and TRBJ2-5; the D call of TRBD2 rests on TCRdb alone, since no DNA is present to check it. The CDR3 loop spans 14 amino acids. The CDR3 is CASSWLAGQETQYF.

The chain employs TRBV20-1 and TRBJ2-2. This CDR3 has 14 amino acids. Germline lookup yields CDR1 DFQATT and CDR2 SNEGSKA (reference sequence). CDR3 amino acids: CSARDGLTTGELFF.

V is TRBV12-3 or TRBV12-4 and J is TRBJ1-2; checking the TCRdb D call of TRBD1 is not possible without DNA. This CDR3 is 15 amino acids long. The CDR3 spells CASSLAGTVYIGYTF.

The genes are TRBV5-1 and TRBJ2-2; with no DNA, the TCRdb D assignment of TRBD1 cannot be verified. CDR1 is SGHRS and CDR2 is YFSETQ in the germline V gene. CDR3 length: 15 residues. The CDR3 loop is CASSALTGGTGELFF.

The CDR3 loop is CASSVGSTDTQYF. The V call is TRBV9, the J call TRBJ2-3. The CDR3 covers 13 residues. Germline V lookup: CDR1 SGDLS, CDR2 YYNGEE. The full variable domain, rest sourced from reference TRBV9 and TRBJ2-3, is DSGVTQTPKHLITATGQRVTLRCSPRSGDLSVYWYQQSLDQGLQFLIQYYNGEERAKGNILERFSAQQFPDLHSELNLSSLELGDSALYFCASSVGSTDTQYFGPGTRLTVL.

CDR3: CATSDPILKGEFF. V and J are TRBV24-1 and TRBJ2-1; the TCRdb call, TRBD1, lacks DNA for checking. Germline V gene sequence: CDR1 KGHDR, CDR2 SFDVKD. There are 13 residues in the CDR3.

The V gene is TRBV5-1, the J gene TRBJ1-2; TCRdb reports TRBD1, a call that lacks DNA to check it against. Germline V gene lookup returns CDR1 SGHRS and CDR2 YFSETQ. The length of the CDR3 is 16 residues. This CDR3 is CASSLATLSTGGGYTF.

This chain joins TRBV5-1 and TRBJ2-1; checking the TCRdb D call of TRBD1 is not possible without DNA. The CDR3 contains 17 residues. Germline CDR1 SGHRS, CDR2 YFSETQ. CDR3 region: CASSLSKTGQGIAEQFF.

V gene TRBV5-1 combines with J gene TRBJ1-4; TCRdb returns TRBD1, unconfirmable since there is no DNA. CDR3 length: 13 amino acids. Germline CDR1 SGHRS, CDR2 YFSETQ. CDR3 residues: CASAVDRAGKLFF.

The chain has TRBV29-1 and TRBJ2-3; checking the TCRdb D call of TRBD2 is not possible without DNA. Germline V gene lookup returns CDR1 SQVTM and CDR2 ANQGSEA. This CDR3 has 13 residues. The CDR3 here is CSVPGPFRDTQYF.

V usage is TRBV20-1 and J usage is TRBJ2-3; absent DNA, TCRdb's TRBD1 call cannot be checked. In germline, CDR1 is DFQATT, CDR2 SNEGSKA (reference sequence). The CDR3 covers 12 residues. CDR3 sequence: CSARGATDTQYF.

This sequence joins TRBV6-1 and TRBJ2-2. Germline values: CDR1 MNHNS, CDR2 SASEGT. The CDR3 runs 11 residues. CDR3 in amino acids: CASSHTGELFF.

J is TRBJ1-2 and V is TRBV6-2 or TRBV6-3; as DNA is missing, the TRBD1 call by TCRdb cannot be tested. The CDR3 is made up of 15 amino acids. CDR1 and CDR2 (germline): MNHEY, SVGEGT. This chain's CDR3 is CASSYSGQGFYGYTF.

This chain links TRBV3-1 with TRBJ2-2; TCRdb's D call of TRBD2 is untestable without DNA. The CDR3 has 22 residues. Germline V gene lookup returns CDR1 LGHDT and CDR2 YNNKEL (reference sequence). CDR3 sequence reads: CASSQNNKRPGLAGRRAGELFF. The full variable domain, rest sourced from reference TRBV3-1 and TRBJ2-2, is DTAVSQTPKYLVTQMGNDKSIKCEQNLGHDTMYWYKQDSKKFLKIMFSYNNKELIINETVPNRFSPKSPDKAHLNLHINSLELGDSAVYFCASSQNNKRPGLAGRRAGELFFGEGSRLTVL.